These T cell receptor beta chains were read from a single sample in a study of Ad26.COV2.S vaccination and SARS-CoV-2 variants. The data were produced by immunoSEQ multiplex PCR, yet TCRdb's version contains in-frame clones alone and is incomplete. The sample lists hundreds of thousands of clones; roughly 84% were seen once. This specimen consisted of peripheral blood, obtained in a trial of Ad26.COV2.S vaccine versus placebo. The receptors were gathered from a person between 18 and 65 years old who received the Ad26.COV2.S COVID-19 vaccine or a placebo. Each CDR3 is given with its conserved first and last residue. A D gene is named only where the DNA matches it firmly. The size field is filled for only some rows; it gives once, few, many or a size class.

>TRBV19|TRBJ2-1|TRBD1|.
CASSPGQGRNEQFF
TGTGCCAGTAGTCCGGGACAGGGACGAAATGAGCAGTTCTTC
>TRBV7-8|TRBJ2-1|.|.
CASSLGLNGNEQFF
TGTGCCAGCAGCTTAGGACTAAACGGCAATGAGCAGTTCTTC
>TRBV7-2|TRBJ2-7|.|few
CASSLTRREQYF
TGTGCCAGCAGCTTAACTCGTCGGGAGCAGTACTTC
>TRBV9|TRBJ2-6|TRBD1|.
CASSRQGASGANVLTF
TGTGCCAGCAGCCGGCAGGGGGCCTCTGGGGCCAACGTCCTGACTTTC
>TRBV6-5|TRBJ2-5|TRBD2|.
CASSKLAGRQETQYF
TGTGCCAGCAGTAAACTAGCGGGGAGGCAAGAGACCCAGTACTTC
>TRBV5-6|TRBJ1-4|.|.
CASSSPGPTAEKLFF
TGTGCCAGCAGCTCCCCGGGCCCAACGGCCGAAAAACTGTTTTTT
>TRBV10-3|TRBJ1-2|TRBD1|few
CAILDRGRGEKRGYTF
TGTGCCATCTTGGACAGGGGGCGAGGGGAAAAGAGGGGCTACACCTTC
>TRBV4-1|TRBJ1-1|.|.
CASSLQNTEAFF
TGCGCCAGCAGCCTCCAGAACACTGAAGCTTTCTTT
>TRBV27|TRBJ1-1|.|.
CASSLFRESEAFF
TGTGCCAGCAGTTTATTCAGGGAGTCTGAAGCTTTCTTT
>TRBV5-1|TRBJ2-5|TRBD1|.
CASSATGLETQYF
TGCGCCAGCAGCGCGACAGGGCTCGAGACCCAGTACTTC
>TRBV27|TRBJ1-2|TRBD1|.
CASSLYTGGGYGYTF
TGTGCCAGCAGTTTATACACAGGGGGAGGCTATGGCTACACCTTC
>TRBV7-8|TRBJ2-1|TRBD2|.
CASSLGGLDYNEQFF
TGTGCCAGCAGCTTAGGGGGACTAGATTACAATGAGCAGTTCTTC
>TRBV9|TRBJ2-2|.|.
CASSVWDANTGELFF
TGTGCCAGCAGCGTATGGGATGCAAACACCGGGGAGCTGTTTTTT
>TRBV5-1|TRBJ1-2|.|.
CASSLDWEHYGYTF
TGCGCCAGCAGCTTGGATTGGGAGCACTATGGCTACACCTTC
>TRBV18|TRBJ2-3|.|.
CASSRDVVNTQYF
TGTGCCAGCTCACGAGATGTAGTGAATACGCAGTATTTT
>TRBV27|TRBJ1-4|.|.
CASSTTSIHWGGEKLFF
TGTGCCAGCTCCACTACCTCGATACACTGGGGTGGTGAAAAACTGTTTTTT
>TRBV19|TRBJ2-3|.|few
CASTRGAGTTDTQYF
TGTGCCAGTACCCGAGGGGCGGGGACCACAGATACGCAGTATTTT
>TRBV13|TRBJ2-7|.|.
CASSLGPDYEQYF
TGTGCCAGCAGCTTAGGCCCTGACTACGAGCAGTACTTC
>TRBV6-5|TRBJ1-5|TRBD1|.
CASSLGQGGQPQHF
TGTGCCAGCAGCCTAGGACAGGGGGGTCAGCCCCAGCATTTT
>TRBV29-1|TRBJ1-1|.|few
CSVDSFTEAFF
TGCAGCGTTGACTCTTTCACTGAAGCTTTCTTT
>TRBV16|TRBJ2-7|.|once
CASSQLMDGGYEQYF
TGTGCCAGCAGCCAATTGATGGACGGGGGCTACGAGCAGTACTTC
>TRBV6-6|TRBJ1-2|.|.
CASSQYFTSERDYGYTF
TGTGCCAGCAGTCAGTATTTTACATCGGAAAGGGACTATGGCTACACCTTC
>TRBV5-1|TRBJ2-2|TRBD1|.
CASSFPGQGSSANTGELFF
TGCGCCAGCAGCTTTCCGGGACAGGGGTCTTCCGCGAACACCGGGGAGCTGTTTTTT
>TRBV29-1|TRBJ1-2|.|.
CSAPFVDYGYTF
TGCAGCGCCCCCTTTGTGGACTATGGCTACACCTTC
>TRBV12-2|TRBJ1-1|.|.
CASRPSWAKGNTEAFF
.
>TRBV29-1|TRBJ1-1|.|few
CSVDDGVTEAFF
TGCAGCGTTGACGATGGGGTCACTGAAGCTTTCTTT
>TRBV14|TRBJ1-2|.|.
CASSQVAVDGYTF
TGTGCCAGCAGCCAAGTGGCGGTTGATGGCTACACCTTC